This T cell receptor (beta chain) came from a study of CD8 T cells in Susac syndrome. Trimming at V came to 7 bases and at J to 0 bases, leaving 6 bases not matched to a gene. The CDR3 loop spans 15 amino acids. With random hexamers, 0.5 to 1 ug RNA was reverse transcribed. TCRdb reprocessed the immunoSEQ multiplex PCR reads with MiXCR, giving one entry per CDR3 protein. The sample comprises around 230,000 distinct CDR3 sequences, around 96% of which are singletons, and roughly 0.1% rests with the top ten. The patients serving as multiple sclerosis controls were treatment-naive. They had stable or active relapsing-remitting disease and fulfilled revised McDonald criteria. It was negative isolation that provided the CD8+ and CD4+ T cells, whereas TEMRA cells were enriched by FACS.

The TCR sequence derives from a human donor with multiple sclerosis. The sequenced sample was CD4+ T cells from PBMCs. The chain employs TRBV12-3 or TRBV12-4 and TRBJ2-5; TRBD2 matches at 9 bases. CDR3 nucleotides: TGTGCCAGCATCTTAGCGGGAGCAAACCAAGAGACCCAGTACTTC. As protein: CASILAGANQETQYF.